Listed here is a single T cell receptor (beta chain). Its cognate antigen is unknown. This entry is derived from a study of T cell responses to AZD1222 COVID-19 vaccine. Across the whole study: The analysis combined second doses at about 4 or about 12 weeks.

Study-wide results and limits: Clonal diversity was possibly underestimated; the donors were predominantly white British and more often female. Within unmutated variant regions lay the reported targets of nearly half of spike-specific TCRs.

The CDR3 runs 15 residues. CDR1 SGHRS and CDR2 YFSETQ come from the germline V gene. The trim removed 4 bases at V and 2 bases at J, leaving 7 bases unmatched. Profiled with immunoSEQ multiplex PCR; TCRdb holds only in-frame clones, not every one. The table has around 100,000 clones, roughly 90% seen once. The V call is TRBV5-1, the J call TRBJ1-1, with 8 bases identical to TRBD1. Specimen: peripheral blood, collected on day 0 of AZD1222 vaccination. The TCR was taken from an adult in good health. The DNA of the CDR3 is TGCGCCAGCAGCCTAGGACAGGGAGGAAACACTGAAGCTTTCTTT. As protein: CASSLGQGGNTEAFF.